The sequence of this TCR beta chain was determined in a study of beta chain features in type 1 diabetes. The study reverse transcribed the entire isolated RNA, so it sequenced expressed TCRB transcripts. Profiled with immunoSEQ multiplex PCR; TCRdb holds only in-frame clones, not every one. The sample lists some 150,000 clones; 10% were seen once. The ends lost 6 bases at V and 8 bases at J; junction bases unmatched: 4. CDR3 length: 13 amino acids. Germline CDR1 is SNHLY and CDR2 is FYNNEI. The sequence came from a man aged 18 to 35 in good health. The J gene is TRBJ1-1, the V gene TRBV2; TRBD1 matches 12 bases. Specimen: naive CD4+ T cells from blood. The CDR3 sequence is CASRGDRGPEAFF. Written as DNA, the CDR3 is TGTGCCAGCAGGGGGGACAGGGGGCCAGAAGCTTTCTTT. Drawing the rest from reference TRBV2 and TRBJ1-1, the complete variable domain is EPEVTQTPSHQVTQMGQEVILRCVPISNHLYFYWYRQILGQKVEFLVSFYNNEISEKSEIFDDQFSVERPDGSNFTLKIRSTKLEDSAMYFCASRGDRGPEAFFGQGTRLTVV.